This is a list of T cell receptor beta chains from one sample in a study of beta chain features in type 1 diabetes. Produced via immunoSEQ multiplex PCR; TCRdb's table is partial and in-frame only. The repertoire has around 500,000 clones, over 9.5% of them found once; the top ten carry around 0.05%. The source material was naive CD4+ T cells from blood. The receptor set was obtained from a woman between 18 and 30 years old in good health. Each CDR3 is given with its conserved first and last residue. Fields, in order: clone size, D gene, J gene, V gene, CDR3 DNA, CDR3 protein. D genes are given only for firm matches. Only some rows state a clone size, as once, few, many or a class for expanded clones.

- | - | TRBJ1-5 | TRBV7-9 | TGTGCCAGCAGCTTAGCGGGCGGCAATCAGCCCCAGCATTTT | CASSLAGGNQPQHF
few | - | TRBJ2-7 | TRBV4-3 | TGCGCCAGCAGCCAAGAGTGGGTTCTGAGCTACGAGCAGTACTTC | CASSQEWVLSYEQYF
few | - | TRBJ1-2 | TRBV20-1 | TGCAGTGCTGGGGCCGGCTATGGCTACACCTTC | CSAGAGYGYTF
few | - | TRBJ2-5 | TRBV7-8 | TGTGCCAGCAGACACACTCAGGGGATTTTAGTGGAAGAGACCCAGTACTTC | CASRHTQGILVEETQYF
- | - | TRBJ2-7 | TRBV2 | TGTGCCAGCTCCCGGCTCGACGAGCAGTACTTC | CASSRLDEQYF
- | - | TRBJ2-1 | TRBV18 | TGTGCCAGCTCACCACTGCGGGGACCTTACAATGAGCAGTTCTTC | CASSPLRGPYNEQFF
few | - | TRBJ2-7 | TRBV23-1 | TGCGCCAGCAGTCAATCGGCAGGAAAAACCTACGAGCAGTACTTC | CASSQSAGKTYEQYF
- | - | TRBJ2-6 | TRBV6-5 | TGTGCCAGCAGTTACGGGACGGGCTCTGGGGCCAACGTCCTGACTTTC | CASSYGTGSGANVLTF
- | - | TRBJ2-1 | TRBV29-1 | TGCAGCGCCCAAAGGGGAGTCCTCTCCTACAATGAGCAGTTCTTC | CSAQRGVLSYNEQFF
- | TRBD2 | TRBJ2-1 | TRBV27 | TGTGCCAGTAGCGGGAGAGAGTTAAATGAGCAGTTCTTC | CASSGRELNEQFF
- | - | TRBJ2-4 | TRBV15 | TGTGCCACCAGCAGAGTTCAGCTAGCCAAAAACATTCAGTACTTC | CATSRVQLAKNIQYF
- | - | TRBJ2-1 | TRBV28 | TGTGCCAGCAGTGTGCCTGGACTAACCCGCTCCTACAATGAGCAGTTCTTC | CASSVPGLTRSYNEQFF
- | - | TRBJ2-5 | TRBV7-9 | TGTGCCAGCACGGGTAGACTGACTCAAGAGACCCAGTACTTC | CASTGRLTQETQYF
- | - | TRBJ2-6 | TRBV7-2 | TGTGCCAGCAGCTCACGGGTCAGGGTCCCCGGGGCCAACGTCCTGACTTTC | CASSSRVRVPGANVLTF
- | - | TRBJ2-4 | TRBV4-1 | TGCGCCAGCAGCCACCCGAGGACTCGGGGGCTAGCCAAAAACATTCAGTACTTC | CASSHPRTRGLAKNIQYF
few | - | TRBJ1-2 | TRBV29-1 | TGCAGCGTTCCCGGGAATGGCTATGGCTACACCTTC | CSVPGNGYGYTF